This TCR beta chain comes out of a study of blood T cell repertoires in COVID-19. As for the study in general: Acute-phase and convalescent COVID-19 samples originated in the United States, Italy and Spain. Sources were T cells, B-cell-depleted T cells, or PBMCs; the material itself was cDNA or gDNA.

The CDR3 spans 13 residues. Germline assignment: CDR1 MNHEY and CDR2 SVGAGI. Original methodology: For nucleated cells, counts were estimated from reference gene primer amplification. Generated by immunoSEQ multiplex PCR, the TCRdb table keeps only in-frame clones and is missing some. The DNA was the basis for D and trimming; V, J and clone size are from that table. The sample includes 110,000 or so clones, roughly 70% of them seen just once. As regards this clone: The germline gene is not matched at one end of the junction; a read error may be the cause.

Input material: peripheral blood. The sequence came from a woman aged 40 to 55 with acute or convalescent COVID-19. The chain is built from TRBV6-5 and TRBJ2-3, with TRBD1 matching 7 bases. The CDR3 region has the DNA TGTGCCAGCAGTTCGAAGCGGACAGGTACGCAGTATTTT. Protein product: CASSSKRTGTQYF.